This T cell receptor (beta chain) was recorded in a study of cytomegalovirus exposure and HLA in healthy donors. Primers included in the PCR were 60 Vbeta and 13 Jbeta primers. Data came from immunoSEQ multiplex PCR; TCRdb stores just in-frame clones and leaves some out. The sample has roughly 130,000 clones, approximately 85% seen once. This CDR3 comprises 13 residues. Trimming cost V 7 bases and J 4 bases, with 11 bases left between them. Germline CDR1 is SNHLY and CDR2 is FYNNEI. This clonotype was obtained from a boy between 5 and 17 years old in good health and CMV-seronegative. The chain uses TRBV2 and TRBJ2-1; possibly TRBD1 for D (6 bases). The specimen sequenced was PBMCs. For the CDR3, the DNA is TGTGCCAGCACTGCGAGGGGGTACAATGAGCAGTTCTTC. It encodes CASTARGYNEQFF.